This TCR beta chain originates from a study of OX40 agonist ivuxolimab in advanced cancers. At the level of the study: Ivuxolimab, an antibody acting as an agonist of OX40 (CD134), was used to treat patients. Intravenous ivuxolimab at 0.01 to 10 mg/kg was given to patients every 2 weeks.

The data were produced by immunoSEQ multiplex PCR, yet TCRdb's version contains in-frame clones alone and is incomplete. The repertoire holds under 35,000 clones, with around 92% as singletons. Comments on this clone: What it binds is not known.

Study-wide results and limits: At doses 0.1 to 3.0 mg/kg, CD4+ and CD8+ clones expanded.

This receptor was identified in an adult with an advanced solid tumor such as melanoma, head and neck, liver or kidney cancer. The material was CD4+ or CD8+ T cells sorted from blood, obtained in a trial of the OX40 agonist ivuxolimab.

The CDR3 coding sequence is TGTGCCAGCAACGATGAGGGCCTCCTCACCGGGACAGGGGTCAACTATGGCTACACCTTC. This gives the protein CASNDEGLLTGTGVNYGYTF. The V and J genes are TRBV2 and TRBJ1-2, with 10 bases aligning to TRBD1. The trim removed 7 bases at V and 2 bases at J, leaving 22 bases unmatched. In germline, CDR1 is SNHLY, CDR2 FYNNEI. CDR3 length equals 20 residues.